This T cell receptor beta chain was identified during a study of naive and memory T cell subsets. Germline assignment: CDR1 MNHNY and CDR2 SVGAGI (reference sequence). The CDR3 loop spans 13 amino acids. Trimming left V 6 bases short and J 6 bases short, with 11 bases between. Both TRBC1 and TRBC2 were covered by a beta constant-region primer of two equimolar oligonucleotides. The ligated cDNA underwent four PCR rounds using SP2 and nested alpha and beta constant-region primers. A single record per CDR3 protein comes from TCRdb applying MiXCR to the UMI-ligation and nested PCR reads. Of some 80,000 distinct CDR3 sequences detected, about 10% appear once; the ten largest clones hold over 0.95%. This clonotype was seen only a few times. As yet, its antigen is unknown. Study conclusions and caveats: Especially in CD8 cells, naive repertoires contained a few larger clonotypes, possibly CD45RA-re-expressing memory cells.

This chain uses TRBV6-6 with TRBJ2-2, with D possibly matching TRBD2 (5 bases). Source material: naive CD8+ T cells from blood. This TCR came from a human donor in good health. The CDR3 nucleotides read TGTGCCAGCAGCCCCACTAGGGCCGGGGAGCTGTTTTTT. This encodes CASSPTRAGELFF.